These 20 T cell receptor beta chains came from one sample sequenced in a study of T-cell reconstitution after alpha-beta-depleted transplantation in children (dated by TCRdb to 2015 to 2016). Preparation of the library involved PCR. Reads for this sample came from an Illumina HiSeq 2500. TCR library preparation used molecular barcoding, with unique molecular identifiers applied to normalize quantification of the TCRbeta repertoire. TCRdb applied fastp at Q25 and MiXCR to the public reads, then kept only in-frame beta chains. Rows are combined by CDR3 protein, so each entry shows the most common genes and DNA. This sample has over 70,000 distinct CDR3 sequences in its table, and about 8% of those were observed once. The biggest ten clones account for 6.9% of the sample. The sample consisted of PBMCs from the stem cell graft donor, taken from the stem cell graft. The receptors were gathered from a human donor who donated a stem cell graft to a child with congenital amegakaryocytic thrombocytopenia.

This clonotype was seen repeatedly, ten times or more. J is TRBJ2-3 and V is TRBV6-5; 9 nucleotides agree with TRBD1. The V segment lost 2 bases and the J segment 3 bases; nucleotides outside the gene matches: 6. This CDR3 has 16 residues. Germline CDR1 is MNHEY and CDR2 is SVGAGI. The CDR3 DNA is TGTGCCAGCAGTTACAAACCGGGACAGGGAACAGATACGCAGTATTTT. The encoded protein is CASSYKPGQGTDTQYF.

The count of this clonotype is one. A read error may be the cause here, since a much bigger clone is one base away. This chain joins TRBV7-8 and TRBJ1-2; D unclear. CDR3 size: 16 residues. Trimming took 5 bases from V and 0 from J, leaving 16 bases between them. Germline loops: CDR1 SGHVS, CDR2 FQNEAQ. CDR3 nucleotides: TGTGCCAGCAGCCCCCAGGCCCCCCAGCCTAACTATGGCTACACCTTC. Amino acids: CASSPQAPQPNYGYTF.

This clonotype was found once. This chain links TRBV5-1 with TRBJ2-5; TRBD1 matches 7 bases. The CDR3 spans 14 residues. Germline CDR1 and CDR2: SGHRS and YFSETQ. V dropped 4 bases and J dropped 2; count of bases not matched to a gene: 5. The CDR3 sequence is CASSRDREQETQYF. Written as DNA, the CDR3 is TGCGCCAGCAGCCGAGACAGGGAACAAGAGACCCAGTACTTC.

This clonotype has at least ten counts. The chain joins TRBV5-1 to TRBJ1-1, with a weak D call TRBD1 (5 bases). The germline gives CDR1 SGHRS, CDR2 YFSETQ. The V end lost 4 bases, the J end lost 5 bases, and 15 bases lay between the germline ends. The CDR3 length is 14 residues. CDR3 protein: CASSHGTEGTEAFF. The DNA for the CDR3 is TGCGCCAGCAGCCACGGGACGGAGGGGACTGAAGCTTTCTTT.

This clonotype was counted at least ten times. The V gene is TRBV6-5, the J gene TRBJ2-5; 8 bases match TRBD1. This CDR3 is built from 16 residues. Trimming at V came to 3 bases and at J to 5 bases, leaving 11 bases not matched to a gene. Germline-derived CDR1 and CDR2 are MNHEY and SVGAGI. CDR3 nucleotide sequence: TGTGCCAGCAGTTATACCGGGACAGGCGAAGGGGAGACCCAGTACTTC. Translation gives CASSYTGTGEGETQYF.

The sample holds a few counts of this clonotype. The chain links TRBV2 to TRBJ2-3; the D gene is possibly TRBD2 (6 bases). Germline assignment: CDR1 SNHLY and CDR2 FYNNEI. V gave up 9 bases and J gave up 0 bases, with 13 bases separating them. The CDR3 sequence is 14 residues long. Written as DNA, the CDR3 is TGTGCCAGTCGGGACTTCACTAGCACAGATACGCAGTATTTT. It encodes CASRDFTSTDTQYF. The complete variable domain, with remaining parts taken from reference TRBV2 and TRBJ2-3, reads EPEVTQTPSHQVTQMGQEVILRCVPISNHLYFYWYRQILGQKVEFLVSFYNNEISEKSEIFDDQFSVERPDGSNFTLKIRSTKLEDSAMYFCASRDFTSTDTQYFGPGTRLTVL.

This clonotype appeared many times. This chain joins TRBV9 and TRBJ2-1; no clear D gene. Germline V gene sequence: CDR1 SGDLS, CDR2 YYNGEE. Trimming shortened V by 4 bases and J by 6 bases, and 17 bases separated the two germline ends. The CDR3 totals 15 residues. The CDR3 region has the DNA TGTGCCAGCAGCCCCCCGGTGAGTTCGGGCAATGAGCAGTTCTTC. As protein: CASSPPVSSGNEQFF.

Ten or more counts support this clonotype. The rearrangement uses TRBV20-1 and TRBJ2-7, with 9 nucleotides matching TRBD1. Trimming at V came to 0 bases and at J to 2 bases, leaving 5 bases not matched to a gene. CDR3 length: 15 residues. The V gene's germline CDR1 is DFQATT and CDR2 SNEGSKA (reference sequence). In DNA, the CDR3 is TGCAGTGCTAGAGATAAGAGACAGGGGGCCTACGAGCAGTACTTC. Amino acid sequence: CSARDKRQGAYEQYF.

This clonotype occurred many times. The CDR3 region is CASRKLPNTEAFF. For the CDR3, the DNA is TGTGCCAGCAGAAAATTACCGAACACTGAAGCTTTCTTT. V is TRBV7-3 and J is TRBJ1-1; D not resolved. This CDR3 has 13 residues. Looked up from germline, CDR1 is SGHTA and CDR2 is FQGTGA. Trimming pared 6 bases from V and 1 base from J, leaving 9 bases between.

This clonotype was seen repeatedly, ten times or more. This sequence joins TRBV20-1 and TRBJ2-2, with D possibly matching TRBD2 (7 bases). V was clipped by 2 bases and J by 6 bases, with 13 bases between them. There are 14 residues in the CDR3. Germline-derived CDR1 and CDR2 are DFQATT and SNEGSKA (reference sequence). CDR3 loop: CSARRGGYAGELFF. CDR3 nucleotide sequence: TGCAGTGCTAGAAGGGGGGGGTACGCCGGGGAGCTGTTTTTT.

This clonotype was recorded at least ten times. V gene TRBV4-3 combines with J gene TRBJ2-7; a possible D gene is TRBD1 (6 bases). Germline values: CDR1 LGHNA, CDR2 YSLEER. CDR3 length: 15 amino acids. The V gene lost 0 bases and the J gene lost 5 bases, with 14 bases spanning the gap. CDR3 bases: TGCGCCAGCAGCCAAGATTTGGGACACTTGGACGAGCAGTACTTC. Residues: CASSQDLGHLDEQYF.

In this sample, this clonotype turned up many times. CDR3 in amino acids: CASSETAEKLFF. CDR3 in DNA: TGTGCCAGCAGTGAGACAGCTGAAAAACTGTTTTTT. The chain carries TRBV6-1 and TRBJ1-4; D perhaps matches TRBD1 (5 bases). This CDR3 region has 12 residues. The V gene lost 3 bases and the J gene lost 7 bases, with 6 bases spanning the gap. Germline assignment: CDR1 MNHNS and CDR2 SASEGT.

At least ten counts were recorded for this clonotype. The CDR3 region is CATSDPTGALYNEQFF. CDR3 nucleotide sequence: TGTGCCACCAGTGACCCCACAGGGGCCCTATACAATGAGCAGTTCTTC. The V gene is TRBV24-1, the J gene TRBJ2-1, with 7 positions matching TRBD1. The J segment lost 4 bases and the V segment lost 4 bases, leaving 9 bases of the junction unmatched. This CDR3 is built from 16 residues. Germline CDR1 KGHDR, CDR2 SFDVKD.

In its sample, this clonotype was seen many times. This rearrangement joins TRBV7-8 to TRBJ1-2, with a weak D call TRBD1 (5 bases). V was cut by 2 bases and J by 5 bases, with 9 bases left in between. Germline CDR1 and CDR2: SGHVS and FQNEAQ. The CDR3 consists of 13 residues. The CDR3: CASSLRKGYGYTF. As DNA, the CDR3 is TGTGCCAGCAGCTTACGTAAGGGGTATGGCTACACCTTC.

The V and J genes are TRBV7-9 and TRBJ1-1; TRBD1 agrees at 8 bases. Germline CDR1 reads SEHNR; CDR2 reads FQNEAQ (reference sequence). V shed 4 bases, J shed 5 bases, and the junction held 12 bases outside the gene matches. The CDR3 contains 16 residues. The CDR3 bases are TGTGCCAGCAGCTCTTCAGGGGGCCGTCTTTGGACTGAAGCTTTCTTT. Translation: CASSSSGGRLWTEAFF.

The sample holds many counts of this clonotype. This chain joins TRBV20-1 and TRBJ1-4; a possible D gene is TRBD1 (5 bases). This CDR3 is built from 15 residues. V lost 1 base to trimming and J lost 7 bases, with 16 bases between them. Germline CDR1 DFQATT, CDR2 SNEGSKA (reference sequence). DNA of the CDR3: TGCAGTGCTAGAGCCCGGGACCCTAGGGTTGAAAAACTGTTTTTT. This encodes CSARARDPRVEKLFF.

This clonotype was picked up many times. V and J are TRBV20-1 and TRBJ2-5; D may be TRBD1 or TRBD2 (5 bases each). This CDR3 is built from 15 residues. V was shortened by 5 bases and J by 1 base, with 17 bases between the two germline ends. Germline V lookup: CDR1 DFQATT, CDR2 SNEGSKA (reference sequence). CDR3 sequence reads: CSAGRPGPTQETQYF. The CDR3 bases are TGCAGTGCTGGAAGACCGGGACCCACCCAAGAGACCCAGTACTTC.

This chain's CDR3 is CATSDSTPNRGPTGELFF. CDR3 DNA: TGTGCCACCAGTGATTCCACGCCCAACAGGGGGCCCACCGGGGAGCTGTTTTTT. The rearrangement links TRBV24-1 to TRBJ2-2, with 9 bases lining up with TRBD1. The CDR3 contains 18 residues. Looked up from germline, CDR1 is KGHDR and CDR2 is SFDVKD. The V gene end was trimmed by 2 bases and the J gene end by 4 bases; junction bases not matched to a gene: 10.

This clonotype was observed many times. V and J are TRBV12-5 and TRBJ2-3; TRBD2 agrees at 12 bases. Germline-derived CDR1 and CDR2 are LGHNT and FRNRAP. Trimming at V came to 5 bases and at J to 0 bases, leaving 15 bases not matched to a gene. This CDR3 comprises 20 residues. The CDR3 loop is CASGRGLAGSDYSSTDTQYF. CDR3 coding DNA: TGTGCTAGTGGTAGGGGACTAGCGGGTTCCGATTACTCGAGCACAGATACGCAGTATTTT.

This clonotype was detected many times. The V gene is TRBV9, the J gene TRBJ2-3; D remains ambiguous. V lost 0 bases to trimming and J lost 2 bases, with 7 bases between them. Germline V gene data show CDR1 as SGDLS and CDR2 as YYNGEE. This CDR3 has 14 residues. The CDR3 DNA follows: TGTGCCAGCAGCGTAGGACCGGACACAGATACGCAGTATTTT. Its translation: CASSVGPDTDTQYF. The full variable domain, with the rest looked up from reference TRBV9 and TRBJ2-3, is DSGVTQTPKHLITATGQRVTLRCSPRSGDLSVYWYQQSLDQGLQFLIQYYNGEERAKGNILERFSAQQFPDLHSELNLSSLELGDSALYFCASSVGPDTDTQYFGPGTRLTVL.